The rows below give T cell receptor beta chains drawn from one sample of a study of T cell responses to AZD1222 COVID-19 vaccine. The table came from immunoSEQ multiplex PCR; TCRdb's copy has only in-frame clones and leaves some out. The sample holds about 93,000 clones, 80% to 90% seen once. Sequenced material: peripheral blood, taken 28 days after the second AZD1222 dose. The receptors shown here come from an adult who received the AZD1222 COVID-19 vaccine. Each CDR3 is given with its conserved first and last residue. D genes are given only for firm matches. Clone size is stated in some rows and not others, as once, few, many or a class when expanded.

J gene: TRBJ1-3; V gene: TRBV30; D gene: -; clone size: -; CDR3 protein: CAWSPPNDRGNTIYF; CDR3 DNA: TGTGCCTGGAGTCCCCCCAACGATCGGGGAAACACCATATATTTT
J gene: TRBJ2-1; V gene: TRBV15; D gene: -; clone size: -; CDR3 protein: CATSRVELRDFFRFISYNEQFF; CDR3 DNA: TGTGCCACCAGCAGAGTGGAGTTACGGGACTTTTTCCGGTTTATCTCCTACAATGAGCAGTTCTTC
J gene: TRBJ1-1; V gene: TRBV3-1/TRBV3-2; D gene: -; clone size: -; CDR3 protein: CASAPVGNTEAFF; CDR3 DNA: TGTGCCAGCGCCCCTGTGGGAAACACTGAAGCTTTCTTT
J gene: TRBJ1-3; V gene: TRBV19; D gene: -; clone size: -; CDR3 protein: CASSTPQMGTGNTIYF; CDR3 DNA: TGTGCCAGTAGTACGCCTCAGATGGGGACCGGAAACACCATATATTTT
J gene: TRBJ2-3; V gene: TRBV29-1; D gene: TRBD1; clone size: -; CDR3 protein: CSVEAGQGDTQYF; CDR3 DNA: TGCAGCGTTGAAGCGGGACAGGGGGATACGCAGTATTTT
J gene: TRBJ2-7; V gene: TRBV13; D gene: -; clone size: -; CDR3 protein: CASSEAGTADYEQYF; CDR3 DNA: TGTGCCAGCAGCGAAGCCGGGACTGCAGACTACGAGCAGTACTTC
J gene: TRBJ2-7; V gene: TRBV12-3/TRBV12-4; D gene: -; clone size: -; CDR3 protein: CASSLQAGEQYF; CDR3 DNA: TGTGCCAGCAGTTTACAGGCGGGTGAGCAGTACTTC
J gene: TRBJ1-5; V gene: TRBV5-1; D gene: -; clone size: -; CDR3 protein: CASSLDGGTDQPQHF; CDR3 DNA: TGCGCCAGCAGCTTGGACGGCGGGACCGATCAGCCCCAGCATTTT
J gene: TRBJ2-7; V gene: TRBV12-3/TRBV12-4; D gene: -; clone size: -; CDR3 protein: CASSLGTYEQYF; CDR3 DNA: TGTGCCAGCAGTTTAGGGACCTACGAGCAGTACTTC
J gene: TRBJ1-2; V gene: TRBV12-3/TRBV12-4; D gene: -; clone size: -; CDR3 protein: CASGPRQNYGYTF; CDR3 DNA: TGTGCCAGCGGGCCCCGACAGAACTATGGCTACACCTTC
J gene: TRBJ1-2; V gene: TRBV6-5; D gene: TRBD1; clone size: -; CDR3 protein: CASSYLGTVLGYTF; CDR3 DNA: TGTGCCAGCAGTTACCTCGGGACAGTTCTCGGCTACACCTTC
J gene: TRBJ2-1; V gene: TRBV20-1; D gene: -; clone size: -; CDR3 protein: CSASWGDEQFF; CDR3 DNA: TGCAGTGCTAGCTGGGGGGACGAGCAGTTCTTC
J gene: TRBJ2-1; V gene: TRBV30; D gene: -; clone size: -; CDR3 protein: CAWERGGRNEQFF; CDR3 DNA: TGTGCCTGGGAAAGGGGTGGCCGCAATGAGCAGTTCTTC
J gene: TRBJ1-1; V gene: TRBV6-2/TRBV6-3; D gene: -; clone size: -; CDR3 protein: CASSYPGEDTEAFF; CDR3 DNA: TGTGCCAGCAGTTACCCAGGGGAGGACACTGAAGCTTTCTTT
J gene: TRBJ1-2; V gene: TRBV19; D gene: -; clone size: few; CDR3 protein: CASSIRTANYGYTF; CDR3 DNA: TGTGCCAGTAGTATTCGGACAGCTAACTATGGCTACACCTTC
J gene: TRBJ2-3; V gene: TRBV7-2; D gene: TRBD2; clone size: few; CDR3 protein: CASRLGSSGGASQYF; CDR3 DNA: TGTGCCAGCAGGTTGGGTTCTAGCGGGGGGGCCTCCCAGTATTTT
J gene: TRBJ1-5; V gene: TRBV30; D gene: -; clone size: -; CDR3 protein: CAWSPSGQRNQPQHF; CDR3 DNA: TGTGCCTGGAGTCCATCGGGACAACGGAATCAGCCCCAGCATTTT
J gene: TRBJ1-1; V gene: TRBV3-1/TRBV3-2; D gene: TRBD1; clone size: -; CDR3 protein: CASSQASGQAYF; CDR3 DNA: TGTGCCAGCAGCCAAGCTTCCGGACAGGCCTACTTT
J gene: TRBJ1-2; V gene: TRBV2; D gene: TRBD1; clone size: -; CDR3 protein: CASSTPQGGIANYGYTF; CDR3 DNA: TGTGCCAGCAGTACGCCCCAGGGGGGAATAGCTAACTATGGCTACACCTTC
J gene: TRBJ1-1; V gene: TRBV6-5; D gene: -; clone size: -; CDR3 protein: CASKSWAGGTEAFF; CDR3 DNA: TGTGCCAGCAAATCCTGGGCCGGAGGGACTGAAGCTTTCTTT
J gene: TRBJ1-2; V gene: TRBV11-2; D gene: -; clone size: -; CDR3 protein: CASSLGRFYGYTF; CDR3 DNA: TGTGCCAGCAGCTTGGGACGATTCTATGGCTACACCTTC
J gene: TRBJ2-5; V gene: TRBV5-4; D gene: TRBD2; clone size: -; CDR3 protein: CASSDQTSGETQYF; CDR3 DNA: TGTGCCAGCAGCGACCAGACTAGCGGGGAGACCCAGTACTTC
J gene: TRBJ1-2; V gene: TRBV15; D gene: TRBD1; clone size: -; CDR3 protein: CATSRDRVRQGANYGYTF; CDR3 DNA: TGTGCCACCAGCAGAGATAGGGTACGACAGGGGGCTAACTATGGCTACACCTTC
J gene: TRBJ1-2; V gene: TRBV14; D gene: -; clone size: -; CDR3 protein: CASSQVYSYGYTF; CDR3 DNA: TGTGCCAGCAGCCAAGTATATAGCTATGGCTACACCTTC
J gene: TRBJ1-3; V gene: TRBV7-6; D gene: -; clone size: -; CDR3 protein: CASSSRTVLSGNTIYF; CDR3 DNA: TGTGCCAGCAGCTCGCGGACGGTCCTCTCTGGAAACACCATATATTTT
J gene: TRBJ2-7; V gene: TRBV7-8; D gene: TRBD2; clone size: -; CDR3 protein: CASSLRLAGVYEQYF; CDR3 DNA: TGTGCCAGCAGCTTACGACTAGCGGGGGTGTACGAGCAGTACTTC
J gene: TRBJ2-3; V gene: TRBV5-1; D gene: -; clone size: -; CDR3 protein: CASSATGTSTTDTQYF; CDR3 DNA: TGCGCCAGCAGCGCCACCGGGACAAGCACCACAGATACGCAGTATTTT
J gene: TRBJ2-5; V gene: TRBV5-6; D gene: -; clone size: -; CDR3 protein: CASSLAGRAGRKGTQYF; CDR3 DNA: TGTGCCAGCAGCTTGGCTGGTCGGGCAGGCCGTAAAGGGACCCAGTACTTC
J gene: TRBJ1-2; V gene: TRBV7-8; D gene: -; clone size: -; CDR3 protein: CASSLSAEGYGYTF; CDR3 DNA: TGTGCCAGCAGCTTAAGCGCGGAGGGTTATGGCTACACCTTC
J gene: TRBJ1-1; V gene: TRBV7-9; D gene: TRBD1; clone size: -; CDR3 protein: CASSHNRGRETEAFF; CDR3 DNA: TGTGCCAGCAGCCACAACAGGGGAAGAGAGACTGAAGCTTTCTTT
J gene: TRBJ2-2; V gene: TRBV6-5; D gene: -; clone size: -; CDR3 protein: CASSYSMGENTGELFF; CDR3 DNA: TGTGCCAGCAGTTACTCGATGGGGGAAAACACCGGGGAGCTGTTTTTT
J gene: TRBJ2-1; V gene: TRBV6-5; D gene: -; clone size: few; CDR3 protein: CASSYRNEQFF; CDR3 DNA: TGTGCCAGCAGTTACAGGAATGAGCAGTTCTTC
J gene: TRBJ2-1; V gene: TRBV10-1; D gene: TRBD2; clone size: -; CDR3 protein: CASSGAGVRDNEQFF; CDR3 DNA: TGCGCCAGCAGTGGAGCGGGAGTTCGCGACAATGAGCAGTTCTTC
J gene: TRBJ2-3; V gene: TRBV12-3/TRBV12-4; D gene: -; clone size: few; CDR3 protein: CASGLRSTDTQYF; CDR3 DNA: TGTGCCAGCGGCCTCCGTAGCACAGATACGCAGTATTTT
J gene: TRBJ1-6; V gene: TRBV3-1/TRBV3-2; D gene: -; clone size: -; CDR3 protein: CASSQYPGGGSPLHF; CDR3 DNA: TGTGCCAGCAGCCAATACCCCGGAGGTGGTTCACCCCTCCACTTT
J gene: TRBJ1-1; V gene: TRBV6-6; D gene: -; clone size: -; CDR3 protein: CASSPDWWTEAFF; CDR3 DNA: TGTGCCAGCTCCCCGGACTGGTGGACTGAAGCTTTCTTT
J gene: TRBJ2-7; V gene: TRBV7-9; D gene: -; clone size: -; CDR3 protein: CASSPAAGSYSYEQYF; CDR3 DNA: TGTGCCAGCAGCCCGGCGGCAGGGTCGTATTCCTACGAGCAGTACTTC
J gene: TRBJ2-7; V gene: TRBV7-9; D gene: TRBD2; clone size: -; CDR3 protein: CASSRLAGLSYEQYF; CDR3 DNA: TGTGCCAGCAGTCGACTAGCGGGCCTCTCCTACGAGCAGTACTTC
J gene: TRBJ2-4; V gene: TRBV6-2/TRBV6-3; D gene: -; clone size: -; CDR3 protein: CASSYSIGLADIQYF; CDR3 DNA: TGTGCCAGCAGTTACTCGATTGGGCTAGCCGACATTCAGTACTTC
J gene: TRBJ2-7; V gene: TRBV7-9; D gene: TRBD1; clone size: -; CDR3 protein: CATRQGPYEQYF; CDR3 DNA: TGTGCCACCCGACAGGGACCCTACGAGCAGTACTTC
J gene: TRBJ1-2; V gene: TRBV27; D gene: -; clone size: -; CDR3 protein: CASSLRGGYGYTF; CDR3 DNA: TGTGCCAGCAGTTTAAGGGGCGGCTATGGCTACACCTTC
J gene: TRBJ1-6; V gene: TRBV7-2; D gene: -; clone size: once; CDR3 protein: CASSSWGGGSPLHF; CDR3 DNA: TGTGCCAGCAGCTCCTGGGGGGGAGGGTCACCCCTCCACTTT
J gene: TRBJ2-3; V gene: TRBV30; D gene: TRBD2; clone size: -; CDR3 protein: CAWTSGLAGGRSGTDTQYF; CDR3 DNA: TGTGCCTGGACATCAGGACTAGCGGGGGGGCGGTCCGGCACAGATACGCAGTATTTT
J gene: TRBJ2-5; V gene: TRBV18; D gene: -; clone size: -; CDR3 protein: CASSPFLSNSGETQYF; CDR3 DNA: TGTGCCAGCTCCCCCTTTTTATCTAACTCGGGGGAGACCCAGTACTTC
J gene: TRBJ2-7; V gene: TRBV6-5; D gene: -; clone size: -; CDR3 protein: CASRHTPDRGDEQYF; CDR3 DNA: TGTGCCAGCAGACATACCCCAGACCGGGGCGACGAGCAGTACTTC
J gene: TRBJ2-3; V gene: TRBV18; D gene: -; clone size: -; CDR3 protein: CASSPRGVVGNTQYF; CDR3 DNA: TGTGCCAGCTCACCTCGAGGGGTAGTTGGCAATACGCAGTATTTT